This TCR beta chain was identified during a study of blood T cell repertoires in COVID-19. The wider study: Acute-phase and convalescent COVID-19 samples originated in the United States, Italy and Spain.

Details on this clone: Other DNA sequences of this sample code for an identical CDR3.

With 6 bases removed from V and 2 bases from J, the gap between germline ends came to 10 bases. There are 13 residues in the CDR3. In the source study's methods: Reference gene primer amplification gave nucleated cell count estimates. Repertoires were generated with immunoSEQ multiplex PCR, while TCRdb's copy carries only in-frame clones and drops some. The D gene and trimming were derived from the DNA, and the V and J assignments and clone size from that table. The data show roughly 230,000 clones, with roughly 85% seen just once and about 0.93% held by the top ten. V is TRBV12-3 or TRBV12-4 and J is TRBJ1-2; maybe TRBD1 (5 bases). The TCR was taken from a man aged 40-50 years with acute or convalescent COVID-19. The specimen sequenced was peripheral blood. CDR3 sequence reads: CASSLGQNYGYTF. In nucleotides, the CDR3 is TGTGCCAGCAGCCTTGGACAAAACTATGGCTACACCTTC.